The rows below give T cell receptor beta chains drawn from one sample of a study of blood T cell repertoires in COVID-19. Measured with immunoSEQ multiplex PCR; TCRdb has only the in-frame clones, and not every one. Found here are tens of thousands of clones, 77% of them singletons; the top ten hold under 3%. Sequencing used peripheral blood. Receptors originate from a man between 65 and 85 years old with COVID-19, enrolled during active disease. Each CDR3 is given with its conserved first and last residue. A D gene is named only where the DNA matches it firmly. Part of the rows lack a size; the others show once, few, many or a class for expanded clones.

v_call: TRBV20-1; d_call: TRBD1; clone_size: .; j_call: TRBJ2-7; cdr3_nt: TGCAGTGCTGGGACAGGGGGACGGCAGTACTTC; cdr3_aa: CSAGTGGRQYF
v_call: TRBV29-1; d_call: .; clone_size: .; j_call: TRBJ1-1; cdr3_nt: TGCAGCGTTGAGGACAGTTCTATGTTGATGACTGAAGCTTTCTTT; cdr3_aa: CSVEDSSMLMTEAFF
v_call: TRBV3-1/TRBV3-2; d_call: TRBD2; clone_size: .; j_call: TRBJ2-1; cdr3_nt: TGTGCCACCCCACGCGGACTAGCGGGGAGGGGATACAATGAGCAGTTCTTC; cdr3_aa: CATPRGLAGRGYNEQFF
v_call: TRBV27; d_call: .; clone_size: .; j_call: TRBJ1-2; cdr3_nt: TGTGCCAGCAGGACGTACCGGGTCTCAGCGAGTGAGAACTATGGCTACACCTTC; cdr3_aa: CASRTYRVSASENYGYTF
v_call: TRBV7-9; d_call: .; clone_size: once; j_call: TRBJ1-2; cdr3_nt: TGTGCCAGCAGCTTAGCGCGGGACGGGTATGGCTACACCTTC; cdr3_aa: CASSLARDGYGYTF
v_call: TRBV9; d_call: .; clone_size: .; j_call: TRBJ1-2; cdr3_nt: TGTGCCAGCAGCCCCCGGGGGGAGTTTGGCTACACCTTC; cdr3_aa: CASSPRGEFGYTF
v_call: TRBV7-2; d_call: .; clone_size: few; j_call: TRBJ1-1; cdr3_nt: TGTGCCAGCAGCTTTCGGACTGAAGCTTTCTTT; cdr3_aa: CASSFRTEAFF
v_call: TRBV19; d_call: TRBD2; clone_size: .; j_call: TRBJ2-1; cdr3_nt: TGTGCCACGCTAGCGGGAGGGCTTTTAAATGAGCAGTTCTTC; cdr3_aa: CATLAGGLLNEQFF
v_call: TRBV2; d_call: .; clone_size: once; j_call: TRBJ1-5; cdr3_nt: TGTGCCAGCAGTGACAGTTATAGCAATCAGCCCCAGCATTTT; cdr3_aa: CASSDSYSNQPQHF
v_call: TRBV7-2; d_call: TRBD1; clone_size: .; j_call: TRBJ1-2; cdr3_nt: TGTGCCAGCAGCTTGTTCAGGGACAGGGGGCATGGCTACACCTTC; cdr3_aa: CASSLFRDRGHGYTF
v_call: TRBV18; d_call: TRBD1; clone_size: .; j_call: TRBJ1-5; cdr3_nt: TGTGCCAGCTCACCCACGACAGGGGGGGATCAGCCCCAGCATTTT; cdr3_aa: CASSPTTGGDQPQHF
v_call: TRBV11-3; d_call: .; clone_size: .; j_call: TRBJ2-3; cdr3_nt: TGTGCCAGCAGCTTAGGTAGGGGGACCCCGGCAACGGATACGCAGTATTTT; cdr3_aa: CASSLGRGTPATDTQYF
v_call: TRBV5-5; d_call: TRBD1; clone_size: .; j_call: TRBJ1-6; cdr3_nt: TGTGCCAGCAGCCCCACCTGGACAGGGGCTTTATCACCCCTCCACTTT; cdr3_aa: CASSPTWTGALSPLHF
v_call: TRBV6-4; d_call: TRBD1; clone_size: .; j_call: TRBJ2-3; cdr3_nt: TGTGCCAGCAGTGACTCACGACAGGGGTTAGCAGGCACAGATACGCAGTATTTT; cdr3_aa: CASSDSRQGLAGTDTQYF
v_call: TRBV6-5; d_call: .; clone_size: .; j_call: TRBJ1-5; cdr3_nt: TGTGCCAGCAGAGCACAGTATAGCAATCAGCCCCAGCATTTT; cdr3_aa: CASRAQYSNQPQHF
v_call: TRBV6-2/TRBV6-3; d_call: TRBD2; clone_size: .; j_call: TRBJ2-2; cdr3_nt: TGTGCCAGCAGTTGGGAGGGGGGACTAGCCATTTACACCGGGGAGCTGTTTTTT; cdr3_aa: CASSWEGGLAIYTGELFF
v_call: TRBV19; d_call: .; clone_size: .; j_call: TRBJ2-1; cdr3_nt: TGTGCCAGTAGTATTCTCAGGGGCCCCCTTGATGAGCAGTTCTTC; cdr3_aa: CASSILRGPLDEQFF
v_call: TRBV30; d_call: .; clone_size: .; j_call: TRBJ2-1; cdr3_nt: TGTGCCTGGGCGGTGCGTCTCCTTGGTGAGCAGTTCTTC; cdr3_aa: CAWAVRLLGEQFF
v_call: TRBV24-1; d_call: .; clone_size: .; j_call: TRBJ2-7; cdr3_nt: TGTGCCACCAGTGATTTACAGGGGGGGGACGAGCAGTACTTC; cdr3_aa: CATSDLQGGDEQYF
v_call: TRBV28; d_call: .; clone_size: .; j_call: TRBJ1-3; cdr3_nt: TGTGCCAGCAGTTTTCCTACAGGCTCTGGAAACACCATATATTTT; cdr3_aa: CASSFPTGSGNTIYF
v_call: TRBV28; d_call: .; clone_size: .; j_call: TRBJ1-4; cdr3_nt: TGTGCCAGCAGTCCCGCGGGGGGAACTAATGAAAAACTGTTTTTT; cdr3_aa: CASSPAGGTNEKLFF
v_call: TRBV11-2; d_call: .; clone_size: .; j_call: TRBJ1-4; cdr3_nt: TGTGCCAGCAGCTTTCCTATGGATGAAAAACTGTTTTTT; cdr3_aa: CASSFPMDEKLFF
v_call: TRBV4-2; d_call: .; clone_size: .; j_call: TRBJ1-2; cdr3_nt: TGTGCCAGCAGCCAAGATCTCCCCAGGGGAAACTATGGCTACACCTTC; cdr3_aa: CASSQDLPRGNYGYTF
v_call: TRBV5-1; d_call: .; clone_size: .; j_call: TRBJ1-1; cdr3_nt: TGCGCCAGCAGCTTGAGGGGTTTAGGTGAAGCTTTCTTT; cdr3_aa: CASSLRGLGEAFF
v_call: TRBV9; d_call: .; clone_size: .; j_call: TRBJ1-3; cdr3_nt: TGTGCCAGCAGCGCCAGGACAGTCGGAAACACCATATATTTT; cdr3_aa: CASSARTVGNTIYF
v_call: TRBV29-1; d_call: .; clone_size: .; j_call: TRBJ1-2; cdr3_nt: TGCAGCGTTGAGCGTGATTCGGGCTATGGCTACACCTTC; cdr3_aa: CSVERDSGYGYTF
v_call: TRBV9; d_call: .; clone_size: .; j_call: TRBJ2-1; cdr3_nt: TGTGCCAGCAGCGTAGTTGTTGAGGATGAGCAGTTCTTC; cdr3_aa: CASSVVVEDEQFF
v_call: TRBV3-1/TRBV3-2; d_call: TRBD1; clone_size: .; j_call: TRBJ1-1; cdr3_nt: TGTGCCAGCAGTCCCCAGGGGGATACGACTGAAGCTTTCTTT; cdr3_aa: CASSPQGDTTEAFF
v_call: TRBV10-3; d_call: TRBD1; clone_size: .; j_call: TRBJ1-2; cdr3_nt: TGTGCCATCAGTGAGGTCGGGACAGGGGCCCCCCGGCGAGGGTATGGCTACACCTTC; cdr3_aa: CAISEVGTGAPRRGYGYTF
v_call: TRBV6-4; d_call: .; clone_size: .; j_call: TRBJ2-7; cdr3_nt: TGTGCCAGCAGTGAATCTGAGGGTAAGACCTCCTACGAGCAGTACTTC; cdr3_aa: CASSESEGKTSYEQYF